The clone carrying this T cell receptor (beta chain) was observed many times. Its antigen remains unknown. These data originate in a study of regulatory T cells in long-lasting Graves disease. The authors built TCR beta libraries using iRepertoire HTBI primers and Arm-PCR of CDR3 regions. Using its own MiXCR run on the multiplex PCR reads, TCRdb lists one record per CDR3 protein. Found here are almost 450,000 distinct CDR3 sequences, 15% to 20% of them singletons; the top ten hold 9.5% to 12%. Indicated time point: newly diagnosed GD, antithyroid drugs for less than 3 months. Generation of the TCR library employed RNA extracted from PBMCs. The V and J ends lost 3 bases and 3 bases respectively, with 3 bases between them. CDR1 is SGHDN, CDR2 FVKESK, per germline. This CDR3 region has 11 residues. Whole-study findings and limits: Sample size, which was small, may have reduced accuracy.

These data are also associated with another study on T cells in Graves' hyperthyroidism and ophthalmopathy.

The V call is TRBV14, the J call TRBJ2-7; no reliable D call. This clonotype originated in a woman younger than 45 with Graves disease. This material consisted of peripheral blood mononuclear cells (PBMCs), taken at new diagnosis, from a patient treated with antithyroid drugs. The CDR3 region is CASSHNYEQYF. In DNA, the CDR3 is TGTGCCAGCAGCCACAACTACGAGCAGTACTTC.